These 27 T cell receptor beta chains were sequenced from one sample in a study of CD8 T cells in ankylosing spondylitis (dated by TCRdb to 2016 to 2017). General findings and caveats noted by the study authors: A TCR beta motif made up of several highly homologous amino acid variants appeared to be characteristic of blood from ankylosing spondylitis patients.

The library was produced with 5' RACE. The sample was run on an Illumina HiSeq 2500. The raw public reads went through TCRdb reprocessing: fastp at Q25, MiXCR clone calling, in-frame beta chains kept. One record per CDR3 amino acid sequence lists the most common genes and DNA. Recorded for this sample are under 250,000 distinct CDR3 sequences; more than 5.5% of them occurred a single time. The ten largest clones take up 14% of the sample. The antigens of these receptors remain unknown. The specimen sequenced was blood, either unsorted or a sorted T cell fraction (not recorded which). Receptor source: a male donor with ankylosing spondylitis.

This clonotype was detected many times. The rearrangement links TRBV4-3 to TRBJ1-1; a weak D match, TRBD1 (6 bases). Germline loops: CDR1 LGHNA, CDR2 YSLEER. This CDR3 spans 14 amino acids. Trimming cost V 4 bases and J 3 bases, with 12 bases left between them. CDR3 loop: CASSPATGYTEAFF. CDR3 nucleotides: TGCGCCAGCAGCCCAGCGACAGGCTACACTGAAGCTTTCTTT.

This clonotype was observed a handful of times. This CDR3 reads CASSFLTGEKLFF. The CDR3 coding sequence is TGTGCCAGCAGCTTTCTGACAGGGGAAAAACTGTTTTTT. The chain joins TRBV5-6 to TRBJ1-4, with 7 bases matching TRBD1. V lost 2 bases to trimming and J lost 8 bases; unmatched junction nucleotides: 3. CDR1 SGHDT and CDR2 YYEEEE come from the germline V gene. The CDR3 spans 13 residues.

This clonotype has at least ten counts. V usage is TRBV30 and J usage is TRBJ2-7; D remains unclear. The length of the CDR3 is 13 residues. Germline V gives CDR1 GTSNPN, CDR2 SVGIG (reference sequence). The V gene lost 5 bases and the J gene lost 5 bases, with 16 bases spanning the gap. The CDR3 DNA reads as TGTGCCTGGGGATACGGTCTCGAGAACGAGCAGTACTTC. It translates to CAWGYGLENEQYF.

This clonotype has ten or more counts. The chain recombines TRBV5-5 with TRBJ2-7; D unresolved. Trimming left V 1 base short and J 3 bases short, with 14 bases between. CDR1 is SGHKS and CDR2 is YYEKEE in the germline V gene (reference sequence). This CDR3 has 15 amino acids. Here the CDR3 reads CASSLSGLMIYEQYF. CDR3 sequence (DNA): TGTGCCAGCAGCTTGTCGGGTCTGATGATCTACGAGCAGTACTTC.

This rearrangement joins TRBV4-1 to TRBJ2-2, with D maybe TRBD2 (6 bases). Germline V gives CDR1 MGHRA, CDR2 YSYEKL. The CDR3 is 13 residues long. The germline V and J ends were trimmed by 2 bases and 6 bases, with 7 bases remaining between them. The CDR3 sequence is CASSQPGAGELFF. Written as DNA, the CDR3 is TGCGCCAGCAGCCAACCGGGGGCCGGGGAGCTGTTTTTT.

This clonotype occurred a few times. This chain joins TRBV20-1 and TRBJ1-5; D gene unclear. The CDR3 totals 15 residues. The germline V gene has CDR1 DFQATT and CDR2 SNEGSKA (reference sequence). With 6 bases removed from V and 2 bases from J, the gap between germline ends came to 17 bases. This chain's CDR3 is CSAEPQTWGNQPQHF. The CDR3 region has the DNA TGCAGTGCCGAGCCCCAAACATGGGGCAATCAGCCCCAGCATTTT.

The chain joins TRBV4-3 to TRBJ2-1; TRBD2 aligns across 9 bases. J was trimmed by 8 bases and V by 1 base; bases with no gene match: 6. CDR3 size: 15 residues. Germline V gives CDR1 LGHNA, CDR2 YSLEER. CDR3 DNA: TGCGCCAGCAGCCAAGGGCGGGGGGGCAGGGATGAGCAGTTCTTC. Its protein is CASSQGRGGRDEQFF.

The sample holds many counts of this clonotype. The chain links TRBV5-1 to TRBJ2-1; TRBD2 might be the D (6 bases). The CDR3 has 14 residues. Trimming pared 1 base from V and 8 bases from J, leaving 13 bases between. CDR1 is SGHRS, CDR2 YFSETQ, per germline. This chain's CDR3 is CASSLWTTTDEQFF. As DNA, the CDR3 is TGCGCCAGCAGCTTGTGGACTACCACCGATGAGCAGTTCTTC.

The chain combines TRBV10-3 with TRBJ2-7; possibly TRBD1 for D (5 bases). CDR1 is ENHRY and CDR2 is SYGVKD in the germline V gene. The CDR3 has 14 amino acids. V shed 11 bases and J shed 3 bases, with 20 bases lying between them. The CDR3 here is CASISGHLGYEQYF. The CDR3, as DNA: TGTGCCTCCATTTCAGGACATTTAGGCTACGAGCAGTACTTC.

V gene TRBV12-2 combines with J gene TRBJ2-7; TRBD1 is taken as the D call from the table, unchecked against the DNA. TRBV12-2 has pseudogene status. The CDR3 has 18 residues. DNA of the CDR3: TGTGCAAGTCGCTTAGCGCAGAGGGGGCGGTGGCGAACCTACGAGCAGTACTTC. It encodes CASRLAQRGRWRTYEQYF.

In its sample, this clonotype was seen once. This chain joins TRBV13 and TRBJ1-5; perhaps TRBD1 as D (6 bases). V lost 1 base, J lost 3 bases, and 10 bases lay in between. CDR1 and CDR2 from the germline V gene are PRHDT and FYEKMQ (reference sequence). The CDR3 contains 15 residues. This CDR3 is CASSLAGDPNQPQHF. The CDR3 DNA reads as TGTGCCAGCAGCTTAGCAGGGGACCCCAATCAGCCCCAGCATTTT.

This clonotype was detected ten times or more. The gene calls are TRBV29-1 and TRBJ2-7, with D perhaps matching TRBD1 or TRBD2 (5 bases each). CDR1 SQVTM and CDR2 ANQGSEA come from the germline V gene. V shed 4 bases and J shed 7 bases, with 20 bases lying between them. CDR3 length: 14 amino acids. This chain's CDR3 is CSVARAGLLGEQYF. CDR3 sequence (DNA): TGCAGCGTTGCGCGGGCAGGGCTCCTGGGTGAGCAGTACTTC.

This clonotype was seen at least ten times. The CDR3 nucleotides are TGTGCCAGCAGTCTCGTAATTAGCGGGAGGGCCAGGGAGACCCAGTACTTC. This codes for CASSLVISGRARETQYF. The chain joins TRBV6-1 to TRBJ2-5, with 11 bases that match TRBD2. Trimming removed 5 bases from V and 5 bases from J; junction bases left unmatched: 13. Germline lookup yields CDR1 MNHNS and CDR2 SASEGT. The CDR3 spans 17 residues.

This chain links TRBV10-1 with TRBJ2-3; 9 bases map to TRBD2. The CDR3 spans 15 residues. Germline V gene lookup returns CDR1 WNHNN and CDR2 SYGVQD (reference sequence). After removal of 3 bases from V and 5 bases from J, the junction contained 6 bases not matched to a gene. The DNA of the CDR3 is TGCGCCAGCAGTGAATGGCGGGAGGGGATAGATACGCAGTATTTT. It translates to CASSEWREGIDTQYF.

In its sample, this clonotype was seen a few times. Since a much larger clone is just one base distant, this may be a read error. The chain carries TRBV28 and TRBJ2-3; 7 bases agree with TRBD1. Germline-derived CDR1 and CDR2 are MDHEN and SYDVKM. This CDR3 has 16 amino acids. V lost 4 bases and J lost 8; bases outside the gene matches: 15. The CDR3 sequence: CASSWNRGPGVGTQYF. Written as DNA, the CDR3 is TGTGCCAGCAGTTGGAACAGGGGCCCCGGGGTTGGTACGCAGTATTTT.

This clonotype came up many times. The chain has TRBV10-3 and TRBJ2-1, with 10 bases identical to TRBD2. The V gene's germline CDR1 is ENHRY and CDR2 SYGVKD. This CDR3 spans 16 amino acids. V shed 3 bases and J 4 bases; nucleotides not matched to a gene: 6. The CDR3 loop is CAISEPSGSGYNEQFF. CDR3 nucleotides: TGTGCCATCAGTGAACCTAGCGGGAGCGGGTACAATGAGCAGTTCTTC.

This clonotype was detected ten times or more. At one end, the junction sequence differs from germline, possibly due to a read error. This chain links TRBV12-3 or TRBV12-4 with TRBJ1-1; D might be TRBD1 (6 bases). The CDR3 has 13 amino acids. The CDR3 DNA sequence: TGTGCCAGCAGCTTAGGGGGTTTCACTGAAGCTTTCTTT. Its translation: CASSLGGFTEAFF.

This clonotype was seen many times. The V gene is TRBV9, the J gene TRBJ1-1; D is unresolved. V lost 4 bases, J lost 0 bases, and 10 bases lay in between. Germline CDR1 SGDLS, CDR2 YYNGEE. There are 14 residues in the CDR3. This CDR3 reads CASSIGSMNTEAFF. CDR3 coding DNA: TGTGCCAGCAGCATCGGCAGCATGAACACTGAAGCTTTCTTT.

This clonotype was observed at least ten times. Here the CDR3 DNA reads TGCGCCAGCAGCCAAGGATACACTAGCGCGAGCACAGATACGCAGTATTTT. Protein sequence: CASSQGYTSASTDTQYF. The chain recombines TRBV4-3 with TRBJ2-3; 7 positions match TRBD2. CDR1 LGHNA and CDR2 YSLEER come from the germline V gene. Unmatched junction bases numbered 7, after V lost 1 base and J lost 0 bases. The CDR3 spans 17 residues.

This clonotype was picked up many times. This chain joins TRBV20-1 and TRBJ2-2, with D possibly TRBD2 on 5 matching bases. V was pared by 3 bases and J by 6 bases, with 8 bases between. The CDR3 length is 12 residues. Germline lookup yields CDR1 DFQATT and CDR2 SNEGSKA (reference sequence). The CDR3 loop is CSARWGAGELFF. CDR3 nucleotides: TGCAGTGCTAGGTGGGGAGCCGGGGAGCTGTTTTTT.

This clonotype was detected a few times. V gene TRBV6-1 combines with J gene TRBJ2-5; 10 bases are shared with TRBD1. V lost 6 bases to trimming and J lost 5 bases; unmatched junction nucleotides: 9. This CDR3 spans 15 amino acids. Germline-derived CDR1 and CDR2 are MNHNS and SASEGT. This chain's CDR3 is CASRRDRGFRETQYF. The CDR3 DNA is TGTGCCAGCAGAAGGGACAGGGGTTTTCGGGAGACCCAGTACTTC.

The table lists this clonotype with many counts. The V and J genes are TRBV20-1 and TRBJ1-2; the D is unclear. The CDR3 spans 15 residues. Looked up from germline, CDR1 is DFQATT and CDR2 is SNEGSKA (reference sequence). Trimming took off 3 bases at V and 4 bases at J, with 18 bases between the two ends. CDR3 in amino acids: CSARILQTLGYGYTF. CDR3 nucleotide sequence: TGCAGTGCTAGGATACTCCAGACTCTCGGCTATGGCTACACCTTC.

This clonotype was recorded many times. The chain carries TRBV12-3 or TRBV12-4 and TRBJ2-3; D is possibly TRBD2 (5 bases). Deletions cut 5 bases from V and 2 bases from J, with 11 bases between. CDR3 size: 14 residues. Here the CDR3 DNA reads TGTGCCAGCAGTAACGCGGGCCCCACAGATACGCAGTATTTT. This encodes CASSNAGPTDTQYF.

This clonotype has a count of ten or more. This sequence joins TRBV10-2 and TRBJ2-5; 8 positions match TRBD1. This CDR3 contains 18 residues. Germline V gene data show CDR1 as WSHSY and CDR2 as SAAADI. Trimming cost V 3 bases and J 1 base; bases outside gene matches: 13. In nucleotides, the CDR3 is TGCGCCAGCAGTGACCTAATGGGACAGGAGTGGGGCCAAGAGACCCAGTACTTC. As protein: CASSDLMGQEWGQETQYF.

The chain employs TRBV24-1 and TRBJ2-7, with D uncertain. CDR3 length equals 13 residues. Trimming pared 3 bases from V and 2 bases from J, leaving 7 bases between. Germline CDR1 reads KGHDR; CDR2 reads SFDVKD. CDR3 region: CATSDNGPYEQYF. The CDR3 coding sequence is TGTGCCACCAGTGATAACGGGCCCTACGAGCAGTACTTC.

This clonotype was seen a few times. The gene calls are TRBV12-3 or TRBV12-4 and TRBJ2-1, with D perhaps TRBD2 (6 bases). V was clipped by 3 bases and J by 9 bases, with 12 bases between them. This CDR3 has 13 amino acids. CDR3 region: CASSLGGAGEQFF. The CDR3 DNA reads as TGTGCCAGCAGTTTGGGGGGAGCTGGTGAGCAGTTCTTC.

This chain uses TRBV7-9 with TRBJ2-7, with D uncertain. CDR3 size: 13 residues. Trimming shortened V by 8 bases and J by 0 bases, and 11 bases separated the two germline ends. The germline gives CDR1 SEHNR, CDR2 FQNEAQ (reference sequence). The DNA of the CDR3 is TGTGCCAGCCTGCCGGGTCTCTCCTACGAGCAGTACTTC. Amino acid sequence: CASLPGLSYEQYF.